There are many counts of the clone carrying this T cell receptor (beta chain). What it recognizes is unknown. The data are from a study of T cell repertoires in cytomegalovirus infection. The wider study: From public TCR beta signatures came an indication of both CMV infection and matching HLA type.

The CDR3 has 13 amino acids. Per the germline V gene, CDR1 is MGHDK and CDR2 is SYGVNS. V lost 7 bases to trimming and J lost 6 bases, with 13 bases between them. TCRdb fed the reads into MiXCR, producing one record per CDR3 protein. The repertoire includes about 260,000 distinct CDR3 sequences, approximately 10% of them detected once, and roughly 16% sits in the top ten. Study outcomes and limitations: Ex vivo, HLA-C-restricted CMV-specific TCR beta clonotypes prevailed over the rest of the response.

The sequenced sample consisted of PBMCs. This chain links TRBV25-1 with TRBJ2-1; D remains ambiguous. This clonotype originated in a human donor in good health (CMV status not recorded). Some clones in this sample may be carry-over from other donors' samples. The CDR3 coding sequence is TGTGCCAGCATGGAGTGGGTCGCCAATGAGCAGTTCTTC. Translating it yields CASMEWVANEQFF.